One and the same sample provided the 15 T cell receptor beta chains below, sequenced in a study of T-cell reconstitution after alpha-beta-depleted transplantation in children. Researchers prepared the TCRbeta library using unique molecular identifiers, the study reports. TCRdb ran MiXCR on the PCR reads and lists one entry per CDR3 protein. The repertoire holds some 340,000 distinct CDR3 sequences, with approximately 10% as singletons. The sequencing used PBMCs from the stem cell graft donor, collected from the stem cell graft. The origin of the receptors is a human donor who donated a stem cell graft to a child with acute lymphoblastic leukemia.

This clonotype was counted at least ten times. The V call is TRBV9, the J call TRBJ1-1; 8 bases are a match to TRBD1. The germline V gene has CDR1 SGDLS and CDR2 YYNGEE. The CDR3 length is 15 residues. J lost 3 bases, V lost 4 bases, and 8 bases had no gene match. The CDR3 spells CASSIRQGPDTEAFF. In DNA form, the CDR3 reads TGTGCCAGCAGCATTCGACAGGGGCCGGACACTGAAGCTTTCTTT.

The V and J genes are TRBV12-3 or TRBV12-4 and TRBJ2-1; 7 nucleotides align to TRBD2. Trimming at V came to 9 bases and at J to 1 base, leaving 3 bases not matched to a gene. This CDR3 comprises 13 residues. CDR3 residues: CASSGQSYNEQFF. CDR3 DNA: TGTGCCAGTAGCGGGCAATCCTACAATGAGCAGTTCTTC.

This clonotype was seen at least ten times. This chain links TRBV20-1 with TRBJ2-1; 9 bases are shared with TRBD1. J gave up 3 bases and V 8 bases, and 5 bases lay outside the gene matches. In germline, CDR1 is DFQATT, CDR2 SNEGSKA (reference sequence). CDR3 length: 13 amino acids. CDR3 loop: CSPQGAGYNEQFF. As DNA, the CDR3 is TGCAGTCCACAGGGGGCGGGCTACAATGAGCAGTTCTTC.

This clonotype was seen a handful of times. This chain joins TRBV12-3 or TRBV12-4 and TRBJ2-2; 7 bases align to TRBD2. J was trimmed by 4 bases and V by 3 bases; bases with no gene match: 8. The CDR3 is made up of 16 amino acids. The CDR3 bases are TGTGCCAGCAGTTTGTCTAGCGGATCTTTCACCGGGGAGCTGTTTTTT. It translates to CASSLSSGSFTGELFF.

This chain links TRBV7-9 with TRBJ2-3; D gene unclear. The CDR3 totals 16 residues. Germline V gene lookup returns CDR1 SEHNR and CDR2 FQNEAQ (reference sequence). V lost 1 base to trimming and J lost 3 bases, with 14 bases between them. The CDR3 here is CASSLGLGIRTDTQYF. The CDR3 region has the DNA TGTGCCAGCAGCTTAGGTCTGGGGATAAGAACAGATACGCAGTATTTT.

This clonotype was recorded at least ten times. This chain links TRBV12-3 or TRBV12-4 with TRBJ1-1; 7 nucleotides line up with TRBD1. CDR3 length: 15 residues. Germline trimming cut 5 bases from V and 0 bases from J; bases unmatched to any gene: 6. This CDR3 is CASSVTTGLNTEAFF. CDR3 DNA sequence: TGTGCCAGCAGTGTAACGACAGGGCTGAACACTGAAGCTTTCTTT.

Of note for this clonotype: This may arise from a read error, as a much more abundant clone is one base away. This chain uses TRBV20-1 with TRBJ2-3, with D unclear. The J call is uncertain, as TRBJ1-5 better fits the DNA end. Germline CDR1 and CDR2: DFQATT and SNEGSKA (reference sequence). The CDR3 runs 14 residues. The chain's CDR3 is CSARQAANTDTQHF. The DNA of the CDR3 is TGCAGTGCTAGGCAAGCGGCGAACACAGATACGCAGCATTTT.

This clonotype was picked up a small number of times. J is TRBJ2-2 and V is TRBV5-1; 9 bases match TRBD2. With V trimmed by 4 bases and J by 4 bases, 8 bases remained unmatched. Germline V lookup: CDR1 SGHRS, CDR2 YFSETQ. The CDR3 is 16 amino acids. CDR3 DNA: TGCGCCAGCAGCCCTAGCGGGAAAAGGAGCACCGGGGAGCTGTTTTTT. Its translation: CASSPSGKRSTGELFF.

This clonotype occurred a few times. This chain links TRBV25-1 with TRBJ2-5; 11 nucleotides agree with TRBD2. The length of the CDR3 is 14 residues. Unmatched junction bases numbered 4, after V lost 5 bases and J lost 5 bases. Germline CDR1 MGHDK, CDR2 SYGVNS. CDR3 sequence: CASSPTSGIETQYF. CDR3 bases: TGTGCCAGCAGTCCGACTAGCGGGATTGAGACCCAGTACTTC.

This clonotype was detected only a few times. The chain links TRBV12-3 or TRBV12-4 to TRBJ2-1; maybe TRBD2 (6 bases). V was pared by 5 bases and J by 5 bases, with 13 bases between. This CDR3 comprises 14 residues. CDR3 DNA: TGTGCCAGCAGTGACGGAGGGCCGGACAATGAGCAGTTCTTC. Encoded protein: CASSDGGPDNEQFF.

This clonotype came up many times. The rearrangement joins TRBV29-1 to TRBJ2-1; 7 bases are shared with TRBD2. The CDR3 is 11 residues long. V was clipped by 7 bases and J by 6 bases; unmatched bases: 3. Germline V CDR1 and CDR2: SQVTM, ANQGSEA. The CDR3, as DNA: TGCAGCGATGGGGGGGTCAATGAGCAGTTCTTC. Translation: CSDGGVNEQFF.

The chain uses TRBV20-1 and TRBJ2-1, with 11 bases aligning to TRBD2. This CDR3 comprises 15 residues. V lost 0 bases and J lost 7; bases outside the gene matches: 5. Germline V gene data show CDR1 as DFQATT and CDR2 as SNEGSKA (reference sequence). Here the CDR3 reads CSARDLAGGENEQFF. CDR3 in DNA: TGCAGTGCTAGAGATCTAGCGGGAGGTGAAAATGAGCAGTTCTTC.

The J gene is TRBJ2-2, the V gene TRBV7-3, with D possibly being TRBD2 (6 bases). Germline CDR1 and CDR2: SGHTA and FQGTGA. The CDR3 contains 16 residues. Trimming stripped 0 bases from V and 3 bases from J, with 11 bases between. As DNA, the CDR3 is TGTGCCAGCAGCTTAACTAGCGGTCTGGACACCGGGGAGCTGTTTTTT. Translation: CASSLTSGLDTGELFF.

This sequence joins TRBV18 and TRBJ2-7, with D perhaps given as TRBD1 or TRBD2 (6 bases each). The germline V and J ends were trimmed by 6 bases and 0 bases, with 18 bases remaining between them. CDR3 length: 16 amino acids. CDR1 and CDR2 (germline): KGHSH, LQKENI. CDR3 DNA: TGTGCCAGCTCGGGACTGCCGGGACACCTCTCCTACGAGCAGTACTTC. Encoded protein: CASSGLPGHLSYEQYF.

This clonotype showed up just a few times. The chain uses TRBV7-9 and TRBJ1-5; no reliable D call. CDR1 is SEHNR, CDR2 FQNEAQ, per germline (reference sequence). The CDR3 extends over 15 amino acids. V dropped 1 base and J dropped 0 bases, with 7 bases sitting between them. The CDR3 is CASSLGQASNQPQHF. CDR3 in DNA: TGTGCCAGCAGCTTAGGGCAGGCTAGCAATCAGCCCCAGCATTTT.